This T cell receptor (beta chain) was observed in a study of CD8+CD57+ T cells in acquired aplastic anemia. The use of genomic DNA as template underpinned the TCR beta VDJ and CDR3 profiling. TCRdb itself ran the reads through MiXCR, one entry per CDR3 protein. Of approximately 80,000 distinct CDR3 sequences listed, just over 70% are singletons. By flow cytometry, patients selected for sequencing had shown an expansion of CD8+CD57+ cells. The germline V and J ends were trimmed by 6 bases and 6 bases, with 22 bases remaining between them. The CDR3 extends over 15 amino acids. Germline CDR1 reads DFQATT; CDR2 reads SNEGSKA (reference sequence).

Sequencing was carried out using sorted CD4+, CD8+, or CD8+CD57+ T cells (not recorded which) from PBMCs. The chain uses TRBV20-1 and TRBJ2-3; tentatively, D is TRBD2 (6 bases). The sequence derives from a human donor with aplastic anemia. The CDR3, as DNA: TGCAGTGCGGACGCTGACGGACTACCCGTCGATACGCAGTATTTT. Amino acids: CSADADGLPVDTQYF.